This T cell receptor beta chain was sequenced for a study of blood T cell repertoires in COVID-19. The V segment lost 5 bases and the J segment 4 bases; nucleotides outside the gene matches: 10. The CDR3 consists of 15 residues. Per the germline V gene, CDR1 is SEHNR and CDR2 is FQNEAQ (reference sequence). The authors' processing: Amplification of reference gene primers was used by the study to estimate nucleated cell counts. Profiling relied on immunoSEQ multiplex PCR, and the TCRdb table lists in-frame clones only, not all of them. Clonal size and the V and J genes are those of that table, whereas D and trimming came from the DNA. The repertoire holds 75,000 to 95,000 clones, with 70% to 90% as singletons.

This clonotype originated in a man between 50 and 59 years old with active COVID-19. The sample comprised peripheral blood. The chain employs TRBV7-9 and TRBJ1-2, with 7 nucleotides matching TRBD1. CDR3 sequence: CASSPTGAIVYGYTF. The CDR3 nucleotides read TGTGCCAGCAGCCCCACAGGGGCGATAGTCTATGGCTACACCTTC.